This TCR beta chain appears in the sequencing data of a study of monozygotic twins with inflammatory bowel disease. Germline assignment: CDR1 SGHTA and CDR2 FQGNSA. The CDR3 has 14 amino acids. TCRdb re-called the 5' RACE reads and shows each CDR3 protein once, DNA omitted. The specimen's table records about 450,000 distinct CDR3 sequences. The sequence came from a human donor with ulcerative colitis or Crohn's disease, or a healthy co-twin of an affected twin (not recorded which). The chain has TRBV7-2 and TRBJ2-3; TCRdb selects TRBD2, and the lack of DNA leaves this call unchecked. What was sequenced was blood. The CDR3 is CASSLVAGIDTQYF.